These T cell receptor beta chains were read from a single sample in a study of cytomegalovirus exposure and HLA in healthy donors. Libraries were prepared by immunoSEQ multiplex PCR; TCRdb keeps only in-frame clonotypes and omits some of them. The sample contains over 120,000 clones, approximately 80% of which appear only once. Source material: PBMCs. These receptors all stem from a man aged 30 to 39 in good health and CMV-seropositive. Both conserved end residues are part of each CDR3. The order of the fields is D gene, V gene, J gene, clone size, CDR3 DNA, CDR3 protein. The D gene is left open where the match is weak. Size is stated for part of the rows, as once, few or many counts, or as a class when the clone is expanded.

TRBD2	TRBV13	TRBJ2-7	-	TGTGCCAGCAGCCCATTGCGGGAGATCTCCTACGAGCAGTACTTC	CASSPLREISYEQYF
TRBD2	TRBV5-4	TRBJ2-5	-	TGTGCCAGCAGCTTGGGACTAGCGGGACCTCTCCAAGAGACCCAGTACTTC	CASSLGLAGPLQETQYF
TRBD1	TRBV6-1	TRBJ2-2	-	TGTGCCAGCTTAACAGGGGCGGGCGGGGAGCTGTTTTTT	CASLTGAGGELFF
TRBD2	TRBV14	TRBJ2-7	-	TGTGCCAGCAGCCAAGATGGGGGACTAGCGGGGCGCGTATACGAGCAGTACTTC	CASSQDGGLAGRVYEQYF
TRBD1	TRBV5-8	TRBJ1-2	-	TGTGCCAGCAGCGCCCCTGGGACAGGGAGGAGATATGGCTACACCTTC	CASSAPGTGRRYGYTF
-	TRBV12-2	TRBJ2-7	-	TGTGCAAGTCGCTTAAAGCGGATCGACGGTGGGCAAAGCGAGCAGTACTTC	CASRLKRIDGGQSEQYF
-	TRBV6-1	TRBJ1-4	-	TGTGCCAGCAGTGAAAACTCCTGGGAAAAACTGTTTTTT	CASSENSWEKLFF
-	TRBV7-9	TRBJ2-5	once	TGTGCCAGCAGCTTAGCTTATGAGACCCAGTACTTC	CASSLAYETQYF
-	TRBV5-8	TRBJ2-7	once	TGTGCCAGCAGCTTAATTCTAGCGAGGTACTACGAGCAGTACTTC	CASSLILARYYEQYF
TRBD1	TRBV6-5	TRBJ1-1	few	TGTGCCAGCAGTTACTCGAAGGGGGCGGACACTGAAGCTTTCTTT	CASSYSKGADTEAFF
-	TRBV25-1	TRBJ1-3	-	TGTGCCAGCAGTGGCGTAGGAGTCGGTGGAAACACCATATATTTT	CASSGVGVGGNTIYF
TRBD1	TRBV2	TRBJ2-7	-	TGTGCCAGCAGCCCGGGACAGGGCGAGGACTACGAGCAGTACTTC	CASSPGQGEDYEQYF
TRBD1	TRBV7-6	TRBJ1-3	few	TGTGCCAGCAGCTTACAGCCCCCACAGGGGGTCTCTGGAAACACCATATATTTT	CASSLQPPQGVSGNTIYF
TRBD1	TRBV29-1	TRBJ1-1	-	TGCAGCGTTGAATATTCGGGACAGTTGGTGAATGAAGCTTTCTTT	CSVEYSGQLVNEAFF
TRBD2	TRBV4-2	TRBJ2-7	-	TGTGCCAGCAGCCAAGAGACTAGCGGGAGTTACGAGCAATACTTC	CASSQETSGSYEQYF
-	TRBV15	TRBJ1-1	-	TGTGCCACCAGCCCGCTGACAGGTCGCCTACGAGAAGCTTTCTTT	CATSPLTGRLREAFF
-	TRBV5-8	TRBJ2-2	-	TGTGCCAGCAGCTTGTTGGGTGGATGGGCCTCCGGGGAGCTGTTTTTT	CASSLLGGWASGELFF
TRBD1	TRBV28	TRBJ2-7	once	TGTGCCAGCGGTAGCTACAGGGGGGCCGCGAGAGACGAGCAGTACTTC	CASGSYRGAARDEQYF
-	TRBV23-1	TRBJ1-4	-	TGCGCCAGCAGCCAAAGGTCGCCGACAGGCCGTAATGAAAAACTGTTTTTT	CASSQRSPTGRNEKLFF
TRBD2	TRBV7-9	TRBJ2-1	-	TGTGCCAGCACGCCATGGGGGGGGAGCTCCTACAATGAGCAGTTCTTC	CASTPWGGSSYNEQFF
TRBD2	TRBV5-4	TRBJ2-2	-	TGTGCCAGCACCTCTGGACTAGCGGTCACCGGGGAGCTGTTTTTT	CASTSGLAVTGELFF
TRBD2	TRBV19	TRBJ2-3	-	TGTGCCAGTAGTATTAGTCTAGCGGGGATCACAGATACGCAGTATTTT	CASSISLAGITDTQYF
-	TRBV27	TRBJ1-4	-	TGTGCCAGCAGTTTATGGGCAGGGGTGGGTGAAAAACTGTTTTTT	CASSLWAGVGEKLFF
TRBD2	TRBV11-3	TRBJ2-1	-	TGTGCCAGCAGCCCCGGGGCGGGAGTCAATGAGCAGTTCTTC	CASSPGAGVNEQFF
-	TRBV5-1	TRBJ2-1	-	TGCGCCAGCAGCTTGAACGTCGCCAGCTCCTACAATGAGCAGTTCTTC	CASSLNVASSYNEQFF
TRBD1	TRBV6-5	TRBJ1-4	few	TGTGCCAGCAGTTCCTCAGGGACAGGGGAAGAAAAACTGTTTTTT	CASSSSGTGEEKLFF
TRBD2	TRBV5-4	TRBJ2-2	once	TGTGCCAGCAGCCGGGGGGGTAGCGGGAGTGTCGGGGAGCTGTTTTTT	CASSRGGSGSVGELFF
TRBD1	TRBV28	TRBJ1-2	once	TGTGCCACCGAAGAAATGACAGGGGTGATTGGCTACACCTTC	CATEEMTGVIGYTF
TRBD1	TRBV2	TRBJ1-2	-	TGTGCCAGCAGTTCTGAAGGGGGCGACGGCTACACCTTC	CASSSEGGDGYTF